This entry lists 23 T cell receptor beta chains sequenced from one sample in a study of T-cell reconstitution after alpha-beta-depleted transplantation in children. TCRbeta library preparation incorporated unique molecular identifiers. A single record per CDR3 protein comes from TCRdb applying MiXCR to the PCR reads. The sample has more than 500,000 distinct CDR3 sequences, roughly an eighth seen once. This specimen was PBMCs, mostly from graft donor cells, taken 180 days after TCRalphabeta/CD19-depleted stem cell transplant. All receptors come from a female patient aged 2 to 10 who had a stem cell transplant for aplastic anemia, so the T cells may come from the graft donor.

The rearrangement links TRBV10-3 to TRBJ2-3; D unclear. Germline V gene data show CDR1 as ENHRY and CDR2 as SYGVKD. V was pared by 0 bases and J by 7 bases, with 11 bases between. The CDR3 has 14 residues. The CDR3 nucleotides are TGTGCCATCAGTGAGTCCGGCCCTGGAAATACGCAGTATTTT. It encodes CAISESGPGNTQYF.

As DNA, the CDR3 is TGTGCCAGCAGTTTTTACGGACAGGAAACTTTCTTT. This sequence encodes CASSFYGQETFF. The chain has TRBV28 and TRBJ1-1; 7 nucleotides align to TRBD1. This CDR3 region has 12 residues. Trimming at V came to 3 bases and at J to 12 bases, leaving 7 bases not matched to a gene. From germline, CDR1 is MDHEN and CDR2 SYDVKM.

There are a few counts of this clonotype. CDR3 nucleotide sequence: TGCGCCAGCAGCTCATGGCTAGCGGGAGTCTCGAGCTACAATGAGCAGTTCTTC. Protein product: CASSSWLAGVSSYNEQFF. The V gene is TRBV4-3, the J gene TRBJ2-1; 10 nucleotides agree with TRBD2. The CDR3 is made up of 18 amino acids. The J segment lost 3 bases and the V segment lost 5 bases, leaving 13 bases of the junction unmatched. The V gene's germline CDR1 is LGHNA and CDR2 YSLEER.

This clonotype was picked up a small number of times. The rearrangement joins TRBV4-1 to TRBJ2-1, with D unresolved. The CDR3 runs 21 residues. The germline V and J ends were trimmed by 1 base and 8 bases, with 33 bases remaining between them. The germline gives CDR1 MGHRA, CDR2 YSYEKL. As DNA, the CDR3 is TGCGCCAGCAGCCAAGGAATCCCAAGTCACAGTCCACAAATGGAGAAAGATGAGCAGTTCTTC. This gives the protein CASSQGIPSHSPQMEKDEQFF.

This clonotype has at least ten counts. This chain links TRBV20-1 with TRBJ2-7; 8 bases line up with TRBD2. V shed 6 bases, J shed 6 bases, and the junction held 13 bases outside the gene matches. The CDR3 is 14 amino acids. Germline CDR1 and CDR2: DFQATT and SNEGSKA (reference sequence). CDR3 in DNA: TGCAGTGCCTTACCAGCGGGAGCTGCGTCCGAGCAGTACTTC. Protein product: CSALPAGAASEQYF.

This clonotype turned up a few times. The chain couples TRBV28 to TRBJ1-5; D gene ambiguous. The germline CDR1 and CDR2 sequences are MDHEN and SYDVKM. Trimming left V 2 bases short and J 4 bases short, with 15 bases between. The CDR3 extends over 16 amino acids. CDR3 sequence: CASSLIRHRRNQPQHF. As DNA, the CDR3 is TGTGCCAGCAGTTTAATTAGGCACAGAAGGAATCAGCCCCAGCATTTT.

This chain uses TRBV3-1 with TRBJ2-5, with 13 bases aligning to TRBD2. This CDR3 is 14 amino acids long. Trimming took 10 bases from V and 5 from J; bases not matched to a gene: 7. Germline CDR1 reads LGHDT; CDR2 reads YNNKEL (reference sequence). DNA for the CDR3: TGTGCCACTAGGACTAGCGGGAGTGGTGAGACCCAGTACTTC. Encoded protein: CATRTSGSGETQYF.

V is TRBV10-3 and J is TRBJ2-7, with D unresolved. Trimming took off 6 bases at V and 0 bases at J, with 15 bases between the two ends. The CDR3 contains 15 residues. Germline values: CDR1 ENHRY, CDR2 SYGVKD. In DNA, the CDR3 is TGTGCCATCAGGAGACATTTTCGAGGCTCCTACGAGCAGTACTTC. Its translation is CAIRRHFRGSYEQYF.

The table lists this clonotype with many counts. The chain employs TRBV10-3 and TRBJ1-2; the D gene is possibly TRBD1 (5 bases). This CDR3 has 12 amino acids. The V gene's germline CDR1 is ENHRY and CDR2 SYGVKD. Trimming removed 3 bases from V and 8 bases from J, with 10 bases in between. In DNA, the CDR3 is TGTGCCATCAGTGATGGGACTGGAGGCTACACCTTC. Its translation: CAISDGTGGYTF.

This clonotype was seen a handful of times. This chain joins TRBV13 and TRBJ2-1; no reliable D call. Trimming cost V 4 bases and J 1 base, with 11 bases left between them. The V gene's germline CDR1 is PRHDT and CDR2 FYEKMQ (reference sequence). CDR3 length: 15 residues. For the CDR3, the DNA is TGTGCCAGCAGCTACTTAGCCCTGTCCTACAATGAGCAGTTCTTC. This sequence encodes CASSYLALSYNEQFF.

This clonotype turned up a few times. The chain is built from TRBV10-3 and TRBJ1-2, with D possibly TRBD1 on 5 matching bases. This CDR3 spans 16 amino acids. The germline V gene encodes CDR1 ENHRY and CDR2 SYGVKD. V was pared by 3 bases and J by 4 bases, with 18 bases between. The CDR3 nucleotides read TGTGCCATCAGTGACCTTCCGGGACCCGAGAGCTATGGCTACACCTTC. Its protein is CAISDLPGPESYGYTF.

This clonotype was detected only a few times. The rearrangement uses TRBV20-1 and TRBJ1-3; tentatively, D is TRBD1 (6 bases). Germline values: CDR1 DFQATT, CDR2 SNEGSKA (reference sequence). V was pared by 2 bases and J by 4 bases, with 12 bases between. The CDR3 loop spans 14 amino acids. The CDR3 DNA follows: TGCAGTGCTAGACACAGGGCTGGCGGAAACACCATATATTTT. It translates to CSARHRAGGNTIYF.

This clonotype showed up just a few times. The gene calls are TRBV15 and TRBJ2-1; the match to TRBD1 covers 11 bases. V lost 3 bases, J lost 5 bases, and 6 bases stayed unmatched. CDR3 size: 16 residues. Germline CDR1 LNHNV, CDR2 YYDKDF (reference sequence). CDR3 sequence (DNA): TGTGCCACCAGCAGGGCACGGGACAGGGGGGACAATGAGCAGTTCTTC. It codes for CATSRARDRGDNEQFF.

This clonotype was recorded many times. The chain employs TRBV12-3 or TRBV12-4 and TRBJ2-3; 9 bases agree with TRBD2. V shed 7 bases, J shed 2 bases, and the junction held 10 bases outside the gene matches. The length of the CDR3 is 16 residues. CDR3 nucleotides: TGTGCCAGCAACGCGGGGGGGCGTCGTGACACAGATACGCAGTATTTT. This encodes CASNAGGRRDTDTQYF.

This chain uses TRBV3-1 with TRBJ2-1; D call uncertain. Trimming stripped 10 bases from V and 8 bases from J, with 24 bases between. The CDR3 covers 15 residues. Germline V lookup: CDR1 LGHDT, CDR2 YNNKEL (reference sequence). CDR3 protein: CATCQAIRSWYEQFF. CDR3 coding DNA: TGTGCCACCTGCCAAGCCATACGGAGCTGGTATGAGCAGTTCTTC.

The sample holds a few counts of this clonotype. This chain connects TRBV7-2 to TRBJ2-4; no clear D gene. The germline CDR1 and CDR2 sequences are SGHTA and FQGNSA. V lost 1 base and J 2 bases, leaving 6 bases between the germline ends. The CDR3 sequence is 14 residues long. The CDR3, as DNA: TGTGCCAGCAGCTTAGAGTTTTCCAAAAACATTCAGTACTTC. Protein product: CASSLEFSKNIQYF. The full variable domain, its missing parts supplied by reference TRBV7-2 and TRBJ2-4, is GAGVSQSPSNKVTEKGKDVELRCDPISGHTALYWYRQSLGQGLEFLIYFQGNSAPDKSGLPSDRFSAERTGGSVSTLTIQRTQQEDSAVYLCASSLEFSKNIQYFGAGTRLSVL.

This clonotype has just a few counts. The chain is built from TRBV28 and TRBJ1-4; TRBD1 agrees at 10 bases. CDR1 and CDR2 (germline): MDHEN, SYDVKM. V was clipped by 5 bases and J by 3 bases; unmatched bases: 15. This CDR3 region has 19 residues. The CDR3 nucleotides read TGTGCCAGCAGTCCGATCCCGACAGGGGGCGGGTCCCCTAATGAAAAACTGTTTTTT. Translated: CASSPIPTGGGSPNEKLFF.

The chain recombines TRBV28 with TRBJ2-1; 14 bases agree with TRBD2. CDR1 and CDR2 (germline): MDHEN, SYDVKM. The length of the CDR3 is 17 residues. V trimming: 3 bases; J trimming: 8 bases; junction bases outside the gene matches: 9. The CDR3 DNA reads as TGTGCCAGCAGTTTTTCGGGACTAGCGGGAGTGATGGATGAGCAGTTCTTC. It yields the protein CASSFSGLAGVMDEQFF.

The V gene is TRBV27, the J gene TRBJ1-1; D perhaps matches TRBD1 (5 bases). Germline lookup yields CDR1 MNHEY and CDR2 SMNVEV (reference sequence). Between the trimmed V and J ends, which lost 6 bases and 1 base, there was a span of 18 bases. The CDR3 totals 16 residues. The CDR3 here is CASSLHREGPNTEAFF. CDR3 sequence (DNA): TGTGCCAGCAGCCTCCACCGAGAGGGACCGAACACTGAAGCTTTCTTT.

CDR3 sequence (DNA): TGTGCCAGCAGTCGGGACCTGGAGGGGGGGTACGAGCAGTACTTC. Encoded protein: CASSRDLEGGYEQYF. The chain has TRBV27 and TRBJ2-7; D may be TRBD2 (7 bases). Germline CDR1 and CDR2: MNHEY and SMNVEV (reference sequence). The CDR3 has 15 amino acids. The V end was cut by 5 bases, the J end by 4 bases, with 18 bases between.

The chain recombines TRBV4-3 with TRBJ1-2, with unresolved D. Germline V lookup: CDR1 LGHNA, CDR2 YSLEER. The CDR3 extends over 14 amino acids. Trimming stripped 0 bases from V and 7 bases from J, with 12 bases between. The CDR3 nucleotides are TGCGCCAGCAGCCAAGATAGAAACGGGGTTGGCTACACCTTC. This sequence encodes CASSQDRNGVGYTF.

This chain links TRBV20-1 with TRBJ2-1; 8 positions match TRBD2. With 5 bases clipped from V and 5 bases from J, the junction kept 2 bases outside the gene matches. This CDR3 has 12 residues. Germline V gives CDR1 DFQATT, CDR2 SNEGSKA (reference sequence). This CDR3 reads CSAPGGNNEQFF. DNA of the CDR3: TGCAGTGCTCCGGGAGGGAACAATGAGCAGTTCTTC.

This clonotype was seen a few times. In DNA form, the CDR3 reads TGCAGTGTCCCGGACAGGGGACACTATGGCTACACCTTC. Residues: CSVPDRGHYGYTF. The chain uses TRBV20-1 and TRBJ1-2; TRBD1 matches 9 bases. The trim removed 7 bases at V and 3 bases at J, leaving 6 bases unmatched. The CDR3 covers 13 residues. Germline assignment: CDR1 DFQATT and CDR2 SNEGSKA (reference sequence).